This T cell receptor (beta chain) was observed in a study of beta chain features in type 1 diabetes. Points on this clone: What it recognizes is unknown.

Sorted populations were all over 98% pure. V gave up 3 bases and J gave up 4 bases, with 9 bases separating them. CDR1 and CDR2 (germline): MDHEN, SYDVKM. This CDR3 is 14 amino acids long. Study-wide points: The VDJ junctions of type 1 diabetes patients carried fewer insertions and more deletions. All four CD4+ subsets from Type 1 diabetes patients carried moderately but significantly shorter TCRB CDR3s. Relative to healthy donors, patients appeared to have naive, central memory and Treg TCRB repertoires that were more similar.

cDNA synthesis used the whole RNA isolate, giving expressed TCRB sequences. Sequencing used immunoSEQ multiplex PCR; TCRdb keeps in-frame clones, though not all of them. The sample yields about 110,000 clones, under 40% seen once. This receptor was taken from a woman younger than 35 in good health. The genes are TRBV28 and TRBJ1-4; D is unclear. Sequenced input: stem cell memory CD4+ T cells from blood. CDR3 sequence reads: CASSFAQFNEKLFF. CDR3 DNA: TGTGCCAGCAGTTTCGCACAGTTTAATGAAAAACTGTTTTTT.